The 25 T cell receptor beta chains listed next were all sequenced from one sample in a study of Ad26.COV2.S vaccination and SARS-CoV-2 variants (dated by TCRdb to about 2021). The time point label corresponds to: individuals recovered from natural SARS-CoV-2 infection. Library generation was performed with the immunoSEQ multiplex PCR assay. Sourced from immuneACCESS, this table was stored by TCRdb with only in-frame sequences that have V and J called. A share of the clones is absent; for the studies checked, an unresolved V gene accounts for under half, and the remainder has no known explanation. The sample includes over 110,000 clones, with 75% to 90% observed a single time. The top ten constitute around 5% of the sample. Sample: peripheral blood, taken after recovery from COVID-19. The receptors derive from a human donor who had recovered from COVID-19.

The chain recombines TRBV4-3 with TRBJ2-3; TRBD2 aligns across 10 bases. J was trimmed by 3 bases and V by 0 bases; bases with no gene match: 6. The germline V gene encodes CDR1 LGHNA and CDR2 YSLEER. This CDR3 has 17 residues. The CDR3 spells CASSQDRTSGVTDTQYF. The CDR3 DNA reads TGCGCCAGCAGCCAAGATAGAACTAGCGGGGTGACAGATACGCAGTATTTT.

The chain joins TRBV18 to TRBJ2-3; D is uncertain. The CDR3 has 14 residues. Germline loops: CDR1 KGHSH, CDR2 LQKENI. V was pared by 0 bases and J by 2 bases, with 6 bases between. CDR3 protein: CASSPPQATDTQYF. The CDR3, as DNA: TGTGCCAGCTCACCACCGCAAGCCACAGATACGCAGTATTTT.

The chain links TRBV4-3 to TRBJ1-3; D gene uncertain. From germline, CDR1 is LGHNA and CDR2 YSLEER. The CDR3 spans 15 residues. V was clipped by 0 bases and J by 5 bases, with 11 bases between them. CDR3 in amino acids: CASSQDYGVRNTIYF. The CDR3, as DNA: TGCGCCAGCAGCCAAGATTACGGGGTCAGAAACACCATATATTTT.

The gene calls are TRBV6-5 and TRBJ2-4; D gene uncertain. V was cut by 9 bases and J by 0 bases, with 12 bases left in between. There are 14 residues in the CDR3. Germline V CDR1 and CDR2: MNHEY, SVGAGI. The CDR3 region is CASRQDLAKNIQYF. The CDR3 DNA sequence: TGTGCCAGTCGGCAGGATCTAGCCAAAAACATTCAGTACTTC.

The rearrangement uses TRBV6-1 and TRBJ1-5; the D is unclear. Germline V CDR1 and CDR2: MNHNS, SASEGT. V lost 1 base to trimming and J lost 3 bases, with 13 bases between them. The CDR3 loop spans 16 amino acids. The CDR3 reads CASSEVSGVYNQPQHF. The DNA for the CDR3 is TGTGCCAGCAGTGAAGTTTCCGGGGTTTACAATCAGCCCCAGCATTTT.

The V call is TRBV4-3, the J call TRBJ2-1; D is possibly TRBD2 (7 bases). The length of the CDR3 is 16 residues. Trimming took off 4 bases at V and 3 bases at J, with 16 bases between the two ends. Germline V gives CDR1 LGHNA, CDR2 YSLEER. In nucleotides, the CDR3 is TGCGCCAGCAGCCTTCAAGGCGGGGGACACTACAATGAGCAGTTCTTC. It encodes CASSLQGGGHYNEQFF.

The J gene is TRBJ1-4, the V gene TRBV19; tentative D call: TRBD1 (5 bases). Germline V CDR1 and CDR2: LNHDA, SQIVND (reference sequence). This CDR3 has 10 amino acids. The CDR3 DNA sequence: TGTGATCTCCGGGGGGAAAAACTGTTTTTT. Its protein is CDLRGEKLFF.

This clone turned up a few times. The J gene is TRBJ2-7, the V gene TRBV29-1; no clear D. V lost 4 bases to trimming and J lost 0 bases, with 7 bases between them. The CDR3 is made up of 12 amino acids. Germline assignment: CDR1 SQVTM and CDR2 ANQGSEA. CDR3 sequence reads: CSVGLRSYEQYF. For the CDR3, the DNA is TGCAGCGTTGGTCTCCGCTCCTACGAGCAGTACTTC.

The rearrangement links TRBV5-4 to TRBJ2-5, with D unresolved. The CDR3 spans 14 residues. V dropped 5 bases and J dropped 4 bases, with 15 bases sitting between them. CDR1 is SGHNT and CDR2 is YYREEE in the germline V gene (reference sequence). CDR3 amino acids: CASRTVGVGETQYF. DNA of the CDR3: TGTGCCAGCAGAACTGTGGGCGTGGGAGAGACCCAGTACTTC.

A single count supports this clone. The V gene is TRBV7-2, the J gene TRBJ2-3; perhaps TRBD2 as D (5 bases). V dropped 3 bases and J dropped 4 bases, with 14 bases sitting between them. The CDR3 is made up of 15 amino acids. Germline-derived CDR1 and CDR2 are SGHTA and FQGNSA. CDR3: CASSFGVSASDTQYF. The CDR3 DNA reads as TGTGCCAGCAGCTTTGGGGTTAGCGCCTCAGATACGCAGTATTTT.

The chain links TRBV6-6 to TRBJ1-3; no firm D call. With 0 bases removed from V and 0 bases from J, the gap between germline ends came to 9 bases. Germline V gene lookup returns CDR1 MNHNY and CDR2 SVGAGI (reference sequence). There are 16 residues in the CDR3. CDR3 in DNA: TGTGCCAGCAGTTACTCGGGGTTCAGCTCTGGAAACACCATATATTTT. Encoded protein: CASSYSGFSSGNTIYF.

This chain joins TRBV15 and TRBJ2-6, with D unclear. Trimming took off 0 bases at V and 2 bases at J, with 11 bases between the two ends. This CDR3 has 17 amino acids. Germline V CDR1 and CDR2: LNHNV, YYDKDF (reference sequence). CDR3 protein: CATSREQPGAGANVLTF. For the CDR3, the DNA is TGTGCCACCAGCAGAGAACAGCCTGGAGCTGGGGCCAACGTCCTGACTTTC.

The CDR3 coding sequence is TGTGCCAGCAGAGGGACAGGCGAATTGAACACTGAAGCTTTCTTT. It encodes CASRGTGELNTEAFF. This rearrangement joins TRBV2 to TRBJ1-1; 8 nucleotides match TRBD1. Looked up from germline, CDR1 is SNHLY and CDR2 is FYNNEI. The CDR3 loop spans 15 amino acids. The V and J ends lost 6 bases and 0 bases, in that order; junction bases with no gene match: 6.

The DNA for the CDR3 is TGCAGTGCTAGTTGGCGAGGGGAGACCCAGTACTTC. This codes for CSASWRGETQYF. This rearrangement joins TRBV20-1 to TRBJ2-5, with D perhaps matching TRBD2 (5 bases). The CDR3 length is 12 residues. The germline V and J ends were trimmed by 3 bases and 5 bases, with 10 bases remaining between them. Germline V gene sequence: CDR1 DFQATT, CDR2 SNEGSKA (reference sequence).

This chain joins TRBV7-2 and TRBJ1-1; D is perhaps TRBD1 (5 bases). With 2 bases removed from V and 1 base from J, the gap between germline ends came to 11 bases. The germline V gene encodes CDR1 SGHTA and CDR2 FQGNSA. The CDR3 is 15 residues long. The CDR3 region is CASSLYRPPNTEAFF. In DNA, the CDR3 is TGTGCCAGCAGCTTATACAGGCCACCGAACACTGAAGCTTTCTTT.

The chain links TRBV18 to TRBJ2-5; D gene unclear. Germline V gene lookup returns CDR1 KGHSH and CDR2 LQKENI. V lost 5 bases and J 4 bases, leaving 17 bases between the germline ends. This CDR3 contains 15 residues. CDR3 nucleotide sequence: TGTGCCAGCTCAAGTCTAGTTACTAAGGGAGAGACCCAGTACTTC. This sequence encodes CASSSLVTKGETQYF. Looking up the rest from reference TRBV18 and TRBJ2-5 gives the full variable domain: NAGVMQNPRHLVRRRGQEARLRCSPMKGHSHVYWYRQLPEEGLKFMVYLQKENIIDESGMPKERFSAEFPKEGPSILRIQQVVRGDSAAYFCASSSLVTKGETQYFGPGTRLLVL.

The rearrangement uses TRBV9 and TRBJ1-3; D may be TRBD1 (6 bases). V shed 3 bases and J shed 0 bases, with 13 bases lying between them. In germline, CDR1 is SGDLS, CDR2 YYNGEE. This CDR3 region has 16 residues. DNA for the CDR3: TGTGCCAGCAGCGCGTACGAACAGGGCTCTGGAAACACCATATATTTT. Translation gives CASSAYEQGSGNTIYF.

The J gene is TRBJ1-2, the V gene TRBV5-1, with a possible D match to TRBD1 (6 bases). Looked up from germline, CDR1 is SGHRS and CDR2 is YFSETQ. This CDR3 has 15 residues. Trimming stripped 3 bases from V and 7 bases from J, with 19 bases between. In nucleotides, the CDR3 is TGCGCCAGCAGCTCTCAGGGAGGGGGTAGAGGTGGCTACACCTTC. Amino acid sequence: CASSSQGGGRGGYTF.

This clone was detected once. V gene TRBV27 combines with J gene TRBJ1-5; D ambiguous. Germline lookup yields CDR1 MNHEY and CDR2 SMNVEV (reference sequence). The CDR3 sequence is 13 residues long. Trimming removed 8 bases at V and 7 bases at J, with 15 bases between. The CDR3 coding sequence is TGTGCCAGCCGCTTGGGTCATGCCCAGCCCCAGCATTTT. Protein: CASRLGHAQPQHF.

This rearrangement joins TRBV2 to TRBJ2-7; 7 bases are a match to TRBD1. CDR1 SNHLY and CDR2 FYNNEI come from the germline V gene. The CDR3 consists of 12 residues. This CDR3 is CAVRAGGYEQYF. CDR3 in DNA: TGTGCAGTCCGGGCAGGGGGCTACGAGCAGTACTTC.

The rearrangement links TRBV27 to TRBJ2-5; D unresolved. Between the trimmed V and J ends, which lost 5 bases and 5 bases, there was a span of 15 bases. The CDR3 has 14 amino acids. Germline V lookup: CDR1 MNHEY, CDR2 SMNVEV (reference sequence). In DNA form, the CDR3 reads TGTGCCAGCAGTCTCTGGGCCTCCGGGGAGACCCAGTACTTC. Translated, it gives CASSLWASGETQYF.

The gene calls are TRBV20-1 and TRBJ2-7; D unclear. V was shortened by 3 bases and J by 5 bases, with 8 bases between the two germline ends. Germline V CDR1 and CDR2: DFQATT, SNEGSKA (reference sequence). The CDR3 is made up of 11 amino acids. CDR3 residues: CSASGAHEQYF. The DNA of the CDR3 is TGCAGTGCTAGTGGCGCCCACGAGCAGTACTTC.

V and J are TRBV19 and TRBJ2-1; unclear D gene. Germline V CDR1 and CDR2: LNHDA, SQIVND (reference sequence). The CDR3 spans 13 residues. V shed 6 bases and J shed 4 bases, with 10 bases lying between them. The CDR3 DNA sequence: TGTGCCAGTAGGGGCTACCCATACAATGAGCAGTTCTTC. Residues: CASRGYPYNEQFF.

This chain links TRBV7-2 with TRBJ1-2; a weak D match, TRBD1 (5 bases). V shed 1 base and J shed 7 bases, with 13 bases lying between them. The germline CDR1 and CDR2 sequences are SGHTA and FQGNSA. The length of the CDR3 is 14 residues. CDR3 sequence reads: CASSLDRQSIGYTF. CDR3 in DNA: TGTGCCAGCAGCTTAGATCGACAGAGTATTGGCTACACCTTC.

This chain uses TRBV7-2 with TRBJ1-1; unclear D gene. The CDR3 runs 16 residues. The germline V gene has CDR1 SGHTA and CDR2 FQGNSA. Trimming left V 5 bases short and J 1 base short, with 17 bases between. CDR3 protein: CASSVRWSPENTEAFF. The CDR3, as DNA: TGTGCCAGCAGCGTTAGGTGGAGCCCCGAGAACACTGAAGCTTTCTTT. The complete variable domain, with remaining parts taken from reference TRBV7-2 and TRBJ1-1, reads GAGVSQSPSNKVTEKGKDVELRCDPISGHTALYWYRQSLGQGLEFLIYFQGNSAPDKSGLPSDRFSAERTGGSVSTLTIQRTQQEDSAVYLCASSVRWSPENTEAFFGQGTRLTVV.